The clone carrying this T cell receptor beta chain was detected once. The sample belongs to a study of blood T cell repertoires in COVID-19. Germline V CDR1 and CDR2: LNHDA, SQIVND (reference sequence). Trimming removed 2 bases from V and 4 bases from J, with 20 bases in between. This CDR3 is built from 17 residues. Method: immunoSEQ multiplex PCR; TCRdb's copy keeps in-frame clones and lacks some. The table records under 250,000 clones, 86% of them present only once. The receptor was isolated from an elderly man with acute or convalescent COVID-19. The genes are TRBV19 and TRBJ1-2, with unresolved D. The material sequenced was peripheral blood. CDR3 sequence: CASSIPPPARRGYGYTF. CDR3 bases: TGTGCCAGTAGTATACCTCCTCCAGCGCGACGGGGCTATGGCTACACCTTC.